Listed below are T cell receptor beta chains from one sample, sequenced in a study of shared clonotypes between healthy human individuals. Assay: immunoSEQ multiplex PCR; the TCRdb copy retains only in-frame clones and omits some. Found here are about 960,000 clones, approximately 80% of them singletons; the top ten hold approximately 1.5%. Sequencing was performed on memory CD4+ T cells sorted from blood. The receptor source for this set is a man in his late teens or twenties in good health. The CDR3 runs from the conserved cysteine through the conserved F or W. The D gene is left open where the match is weak. Clone size, where shown, is once, few, many, or a class for clones that have expanded.

clone_size: .
v_call: TRBV10-2
j_call: TRBJ2-3
d_call: TRBD1
cdr3_aa: CASRNRGSDADTQYF
cdr3_nt: TGCGCCAGCAGGAACAGGGGGTCAGACGCAGATACGCAGTATTTT

clone_size: .
v_call: TRBV27
j_call: TRBJ2-7
d_call: TRBD2
cdr3_aa: CASRGLAGAHEQYF
cdr3_nt: TGTGCCAGCAGGGGACTAGCGGGAGCCCACGAGCAGTACTTC

clone_size: .
v_call: TRBV30
j_call: TRBJ2-7
d_call: .
cdr3_aa: CAWPPEVSRGSYEQYF
cdr3_nt: TGTGCCTGGCCGCCCGAGGTAAGTCGAGGGTCTTACGAGCAGTACTTC

clone_size: .
v_call: TRBV6-4
j_call: TRBJ1-5
d_call: .
cdr3_aa: CASSTDLNQPQHF
cdr3_nt: TGTGCCAGCAGTACAGACCTGAATCAGCCCCAGCATTTT

clone_size: once
v_call: TRBV28
j_call: TRBJ2-1
d_call: .
cdr3_aa: CASTTPGNHNEQFF
cdr3_nt: TGTGCCAGCACCACCCCCGGCAATCACAATGAGCAGTTCTTC

clone_size: once
v_call: TRBV11-2
j_call: TRBJ1-5
d_call: .
cdr3_aa: CASSLWGSNQPQHF
cdr3_nt: TGTGCCAGCAGCTTATGGGGTAGCAATCAGCCCCAGCATTTT

clone_size: .
v_call: TRBV30
j_call: TRBJ1-3
d_call: .
cdr3_aa: CALGGGAGNTIYF
cdr3_nt: TGTGCCTTAGGGGGGGGCGCTGGAAACACCATATATTTT

clone_size: .
v_call: TRBV9
j_call: TRBJ1-6
d_call: .
cdr3_aa: CASSVEGPYSPLHF
cdr3_nt: TGTGCCAGCAGCGTAGAGGGACCCTATTCACCCCTCCACTTT

clone_size: .
v_call: TRBV14
j_call: TRBJ2-7
d_call: TRBD1
cdr3_aa: CASSPGQGILYEQYF
cdr3_nt: TGTGCCAGCAGCCCCGGACAGGGCATTTTGTACGAGCAGTACTTC

clone_size: .
v_call: TRBV30
j_call: TRBJ1-5
d_call: .
cdr3_aa: CAWSPLSGQPQHF
cdr3_nt: TGTGCCTGGAGTCCGCTTTCGGGGCAGCCCCAGCATTTT

clone_size: few
v_call: TRBV7-9
j_call: TRBJ1-2
d_call: .
cdr3_aa: CASSPLRGSVGYTF
cdr3_nt: TGTGCCAGCAGCCCGCTTCGGGGGTCGGTTGGCTACACCTTC

clone_size: .
v_call: TRBV7-2
j_call: TRBJ2-7
d_call: TRBD1
cdr3_aa: CASSSRQGASYEQYF
cdr3_nt: TGTGCCAGCAGCTCCAGACAGGGGGCCTCCTACGAGCAGTACTTC

clone_size: .
v_call: TRBV10-3
j_call: TRBJ2-3
d_call: TRBD2
cdr3_aa: CAIRVSGDSTDTQYF
cdr3_nt: TGTGCCATCAGAGTCAGCGGGGATAGCACAGATACGCAGTATTTT

clone_size: .
v_call: TRBV2
j_call: TRBJ2-2
d_call: .
cdr3_aa: CASSIQYTGELFF
cdr3_nt: TGTGCCAGCAGCATACAGTACACCGGGGAGCTGTTTTTT

clone_size: few
v_call: TRBV2
j_call: TRBJ2-5
d_call: .
cdr3_aa: CASSVTWETQYF
cdr3_nt: TGTGCCAGCAGCGTGACATGGGAGACCCAGTACTTC

clone_size: .
v_call: TRBV5-4
j_call: TRBJ1-3
d_call: .
cdr3_aa: CASSFEGAPGNTIYF
cdr3_nt: TGTGCCAGCAGCTTCGAGGGCGCGCCTGGAAACACCATATATTTT

clone_size: .
v_call: TRBV4-3
j_call: TRBJ2-1
d_call: .
cdr3_aa: CASSQDLAAREQFF
cdr3_nt: TGCGCCAGCAGCCAAGATCTGGCAGCGAGAGAGCAGTTCTTC

clone_size: .
v_call: TRBV5-6
j_call: TRBJ2-5
d_call: TRBD2
cdr3_aa: CASSLSPSGGAVLETQYF
cdr3_nt: TGTGCCAGCAGCTTGTCCCCGAGCGGGGGGGCCGTTTTAGAGACCCAGTACTTC